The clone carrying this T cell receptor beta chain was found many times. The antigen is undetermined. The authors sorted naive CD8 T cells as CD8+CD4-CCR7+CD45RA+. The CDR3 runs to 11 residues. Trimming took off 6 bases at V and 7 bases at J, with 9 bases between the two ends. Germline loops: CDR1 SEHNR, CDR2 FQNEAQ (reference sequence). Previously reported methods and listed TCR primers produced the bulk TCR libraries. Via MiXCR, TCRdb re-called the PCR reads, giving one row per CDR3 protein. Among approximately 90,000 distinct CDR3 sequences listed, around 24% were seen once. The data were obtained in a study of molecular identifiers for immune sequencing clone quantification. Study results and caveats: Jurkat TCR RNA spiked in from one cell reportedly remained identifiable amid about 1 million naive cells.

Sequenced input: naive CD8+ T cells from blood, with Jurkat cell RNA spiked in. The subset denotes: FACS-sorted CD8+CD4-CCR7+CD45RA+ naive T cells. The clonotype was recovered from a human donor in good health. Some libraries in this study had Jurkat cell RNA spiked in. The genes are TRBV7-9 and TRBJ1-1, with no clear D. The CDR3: CASRSLVEAFF. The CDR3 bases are TGTGCCAGCAGGTCTTTGGTTGAAGCTTTCTTT.